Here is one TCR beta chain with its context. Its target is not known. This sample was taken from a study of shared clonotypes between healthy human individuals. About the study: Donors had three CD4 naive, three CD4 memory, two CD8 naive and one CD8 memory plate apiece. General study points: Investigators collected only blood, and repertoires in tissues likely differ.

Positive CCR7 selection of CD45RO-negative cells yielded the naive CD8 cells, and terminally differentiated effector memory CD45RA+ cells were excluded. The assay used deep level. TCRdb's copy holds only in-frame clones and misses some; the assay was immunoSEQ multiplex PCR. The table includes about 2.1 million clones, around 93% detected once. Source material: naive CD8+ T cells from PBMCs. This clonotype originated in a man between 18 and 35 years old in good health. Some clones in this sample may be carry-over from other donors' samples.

The DNA for the CDR3 is TGTGCCAGCAGTTACTCGTCGTATCAGCCCCAGCATTTT. This sequence encodes CASSYSSYQPQHF. The chain employs TRBV6-5 and TRBJ1-5; D not resolved. Trimming removed 0 bases from V and 5 bases from J, with 5 bases in between. This CDR3 contains 13 residues. Germline V gene lookup returns CDR1 MNHEY and CDR2 SVGAGI.